This T cell receptor beta chain appears in the sequencing data of a study of blood T cell repertoires in COVID-19. As for the study in general: Material from acute and convalescent COVID-19 was sourced from the United States, Italy and Spain.

The CDR3 extends over 17 amino acids. J gave up 1 base and V 6 bases, and 8 bases lay outside the gene matches. CDR1 is LGHDT and CDR2 is YNNKEL in the germline V gene (reference sequence). Authors' analysis steps: Reference gene primer amplification in the assay estimated nucleated cell counts. Clones were read by immunoSEQ multiplex PCR, and TCRdb kept only the in-frame ones, dropping some. V and J calls plus clone size are reproduced from that table; the DNA served to infer D and trimming. The sample has around 140,000 clones, approximately 80% seen once. Sequencing used peripheral blood. The chain recombines TRBV3-1 (or the pseudogene TRBV3-2) with TRBJ2-3; TRBD2 matches at 12 bases. This TCR was sampled from a human donor in a cohort sampled during active COVID-19. Here the CDR3 DNA reads TGTGCCAGCAGTCCCTCCCGACTAGCGGGGGGCACAGATACGCAGTATTTT. Its protein is CASSPSRLAGGTDTQYF.